A single T cell receptor beta chain is shown here with its context. This clonotype was recorded at least ten times. Its cognate antigen has yet to be identified. Nothing much larger sits one base from this clone, and base qualities are not available. This sample stems from a study of T-cell reconstitution after alpha-beta-depleted transplantation in children (dated by TCRdb to the mid-2010s). The study in broad terms: The study quantitatively tracked T-cell immune reconstitution after TCRalphabeta/CD19-depleted allogeneic hematopoietic cell transplantation in children using TCR repertoire profiling.

The library was prepared using PCR. The sequencing machine was an Illumina HiSeq 2500. TCR library preparation used molecular barcoding, with unique molecular identifiers applied to normalize quantification of the TCRbeta repertoire. The public reads were reprocessed in TCRdb via fastp at Q25 and MiXCR, keeping in-frame beta chains. A single entry per CDR3 protein holds the most common genes and DNA from its merged rows. Across this sample there are about 32,000 distinct CDR3 sequences, with around 7% seen only once. The ten largest clonotypes hold around 30% of the sample. The paper's findings and limits, for the study overall: The high TCRbeta diversity at day 60 in some patients was ascribed to recipient T cells and intrathymic progenitors that had survived conditioning. Hyperexpanded clone frequencies declined over subsequent months; after one year, T-cell counts and TCRbeta diversity were mostly attributed to newly produced T cells. The apparently early recovery of alphabetaT-cell counts about two months after transplant reportedly depended on only several hundred rapidly expanded clones that came from non-depleted graft cells.

V and J are truncated by 5 bases and 2 bases respectively, leaving an intervening sequence of 13 bases. Reading from cysteine to phenylalanine, the CDR3 counts 14 amino acids. Only the CDR3 part of the read is kept: 42 bases, read in frame from the first base. The germline V gene specifies LGHNA as CDR1 and YNFKEQ as CDR2. The intended sense of this specimen's time point label: day 60 (about 2 months) after transplantation. Explained via the paper, the treatment or condition label denotes: allogeneic hematopoietic cell transplantation with graft depleted of TCRalphabeta T cells and CD19 B cells. The children who served as transplant recipients had been given grafts of TCRalphabeta/CD19-depleted allogeneic hematopoietic cells.

The sample was peripheral blood, taken 60 days after TCRalphabeta/CD19-depleted stem cell transplant. The sequence was obtained from a child less than two years old who had a stem cell transplant for acute myeloid leukemia, so the T cells may come from the graft donor. The V gene is TRBV4-2 and the J gene is TRBJ2-7, with TRBD1 tentatively as D gene (6 bases match). The nucleotide sequence reads TGTGCCAGCAGCAAATGGGACACCCCCTACGAGCAGTACTTC. It is translated as CASSKWDTPYEQYF.